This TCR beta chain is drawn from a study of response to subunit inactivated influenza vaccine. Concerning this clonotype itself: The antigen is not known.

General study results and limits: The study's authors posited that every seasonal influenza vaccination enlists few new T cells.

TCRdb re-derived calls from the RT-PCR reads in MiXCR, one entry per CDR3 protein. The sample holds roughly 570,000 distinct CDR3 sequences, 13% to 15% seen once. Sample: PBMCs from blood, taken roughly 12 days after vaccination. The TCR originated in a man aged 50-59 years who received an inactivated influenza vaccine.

CDR3 coding DNA: TGTGCCAGTAGCCTTCGCCCGGGACTATCGAACACCGGGGAGCTGTTTTTT. Protein product: CASSLRPGLSNTGELFF. The chain carries TRBV19 and TRBJ2-2, with 7 bases lining up with TRBD2. The CDR3 length is 17 residues. The germline CDR1 and CDR2 sequences are LNHDA and SQIVND (reference sequence). The ends lost 6 bases at V and 0 bases at J; junction bases unmatched: 10.